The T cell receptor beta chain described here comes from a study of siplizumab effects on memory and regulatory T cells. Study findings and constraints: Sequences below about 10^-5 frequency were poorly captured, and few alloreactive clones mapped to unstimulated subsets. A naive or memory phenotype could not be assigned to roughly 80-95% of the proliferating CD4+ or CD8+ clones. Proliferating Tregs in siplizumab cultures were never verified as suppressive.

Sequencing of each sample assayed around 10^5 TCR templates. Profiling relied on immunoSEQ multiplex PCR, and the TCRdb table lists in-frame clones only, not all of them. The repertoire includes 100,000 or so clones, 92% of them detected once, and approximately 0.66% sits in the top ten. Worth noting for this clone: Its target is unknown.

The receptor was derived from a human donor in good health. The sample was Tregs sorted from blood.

CDR3 protein: CASTWGVEQYF. The CDR3 DNA follows: TGTGCCAGCACCTGGGGGGTGGAGCAGTACTTC. The chain employs TRBV7-9 and TRBJ2-7; D might be TRBD2 (6 bases). The CDR3 is made up of 11 amino acids. V lost 7 bases and J lost 7, with 11 bases in between. CDR1 and CDR2 (germline): SEHNR, FQNEAQ (reference sequence).